The clone carrying this TCR beta chain showed up just once. Additional DNA sequences in this sample encode the identical CDR3. The data are from a study of blood T cell repertoires in COVID-19. The overall study: There were acute and convalescent COVID-19 samples, and they came from the United States, Italy and Spain. In each case, the material was cDNA or gDNA derived from T cells, B-cell-depleted T cells, or PBMCs.

Under the authors' procedure: Amplifying reference gene primers gave estimates of nucleated cell counts. The table came from immunoSEQ multiplex PCR; TCRdb's copy has only in-frame clones and leaves some out. That table is the source of V, J and clone size, and D and trimming were worked out from the DNA. Among roughly 280,000 clones listed, around 90% were seen once. The TCR sequence derives from a man aged 45-65 years with acute or convalescent COVID-19. Sample: peripheral blood.

CDR3 in amino acids: CASSPGQGNSPLHF. CDR3 DNA sequence: TGTGCCAGCAGCCCAGGACAGGGAAATTCACCCCTCCACTTT. V usage is TRBV7-9 and J usage is TRBJ1-6, with 8 bases lining up with TRBD1. Unmatched junction bases numbered 4, after V lost 5 bases and J lost 7 bases. CDR3 length: 14 residues. CDR1 is SEHNR and CDR2 is FQNEAQ in the germline V gene (reference sequence).